The clone carrying this T cell receptor beta chain has at least ten counts. The V gene's germline CDR1 is LGHNA and CDR2 YSLEER. Between the trimmed V and J ends, which lost 0 bases and 6 bases, there was a span of 11 bases. The length of the CDR3 is 14 residues. The data were obtained in a study of molecular identifiers for immune sequencing clone quantification. TCRdb re-derived calls from the PCR reads in MiXCR, one entry per CDR3 protein. In the table there are about 320,000 distinct CDR3 sequences, about 22% of which are singletons. Sequencing was carried out using naive CD8+ T cells from blood, with Jurkat cell RNA spiked in. Indicated subset: FACS-sorted CD8+CD4-CCR7+CD45RA+ naive T cells. The chain has TRBV4-3 and TRBJ1-1, with D unresolved. This TCR was sampled from a human donor in good health. Some libraries in this study had Jurkat cell RNA spiked in. The CDR3 here is CASSQDGRVAEAFF. CDR3 sequence (DNA): TGCGCCAGCAGCCAAGATGGAAGGGTCGCTGAAGCTTTCTTT.